This TCR beta chain was obtained from a study of cytomegalovirus exposure and HLA in healthy donors. Study-level points and caveats: Confirmation in vitro established that a few CMV-associated chains were specific for CMV antigens.

The CDR3 length is 12 residues. Germline CDR1 and CDR2: MDHEN and SYDVKM. The V and J ends lost 6 bases and 7 bases respectively, with 10 bases between them. The donors gave bone marrow, and they were healthy. Notes on this clone: Its antigen is as yet unknown.

Vbeta (60) and Jbeta (13) primers were used in the PCR. Original methodology: Later reanalysis found 80 million or so unique TCR beta chains, some 10 million of them shared. Produced via immunoSEQ multiplex PCR; TCRdb's table is partial and in-frame only. The V and J calls and clone size are taken from that table; D and trimming were inferred from the DNA. Seen here are some 110,000 clones, 70% to 80% observed once, and the top ten hold 1.6%. The receptor's source is a woman between 18 and 30 years old in good health and CMV-seronegative. This chain connects TRBV28 to TRBJ2-1; D uncertain. Sequences were obtained from PBMCs. The chain's CDR3 is CASSLTYNEQFF. CDR3 bases: TGTGCCAGCAGCCTGACATATAATGAGCAGTTCTTC.